This T cell receptor (beta chain) was sequenced in a study of beta chain features in type 1 diabetes. Whole-study findings and limits: Although PCR might favor shorter templates, it would do so equally in patients and controls. Insertions at VDJ junctions were less frequent in type 1 diabetes patients. These patients also deleted more nucleotides at the same junctions. Moderately but significantly shorter TCRB CDR3s were found in Type 1 diabetes patients in all four CD4+ subsets.

As for this clone: What it recognizes is unknown.

Unmatched junction bases numbered 11, after V lost 1 base and J lost 0 bases. Germline loops: CDR1 SGHAT, CDR2 FQNNGV. The CDR3 loop spans 18 amino acids. Purity of each sorted population was above 95%. Isolated RNA was reverse transcribed in full, so expressed TCRB transcripts were sequenced. The assay was immunoSEQ multiplex PCR, and TCRdb's table has in-frame clones only and misses some. This table holds about 900,000 clones, 15% to 20% found once. This TCR derives from a woman aged 18-29 years in good health. V is TRBV11-2 and J is TRBJ1-2; 7 positions agree with TRBD1. Sequences were obtained from naive CD4+ T cells from blood. As DNA, the CDR3 is TGTGCCAGCAGCTTAGTAGCCGGGACAGTGGATACTAACTATGGCTACACCTTC. It specifies CASSLVAGTVDTNYGYTF.